These 13 T cell receptor beta chains were sequenced from one sample in a study of blood T cells in healthy people across ages. Using a J-beta primer mix together with a sample-barcoded 5' primer, a second PCR was run for about 6 to 12 cycles. TCRdb re-called the 5' RACE reads through MiXCR, storing one row per CDR3 protein. Of about 760,000 distinct CDR3 sequences in the sample, about 61% are singletons; the top ten hold around 25%. What was sequenced was blood. Every receptor here comes from a middle-aged man in good health.

DNA of the CDR3: TGTGCCAGCAGTTTATTGGGACAGGGCGACTATGGCTACACCTTC. As protein: CASSLLGQGDYGYTF. This chain joins TRBV28 and TRBJ1-2; 9 bases are a match to TRBD1. The V segment lost 1 base and the J segment 3 bases; nucleotides outside the gene matches: 3. This CDR3 region has 15 residues. Germline V lookup: CDR1 MDHEN, CDR2 SYDVKM.

The DNA for the CDR3 is TGTGCCAGCAGCTTTGGACAGGCCGATGAGCAGTACTTC. It is translated as CASSFGQADEQYF. The rearrangement joins TRBV7-9 to TRBJ2-5, with 7 bases aligning to TRBD1. The CDR3 loop spans 13 amino acids. J was trimmed by 11 bases and V by 3 bases; bases with no gene match: 9. Germline V gives CDR1 SEHNR, CDR2 FQNEAQ (reference sequence). The whole variable domain, remainder taken from reference TRBV7-9 and TRBJ2-5, is DTGVSQNPRHKITKRGQNVTFRCDPISEHNRLYWYRQTLGQGPEFLTYFQNEAQLEKSRLLSDRFSAERPKGSFSTLEIQRTEQGDSAMYLCASSFGQADEQYFGPGTRLLVL.

The chain is built from TRBV6-5 and TRBJ2-5, with D unclear. This CDR3 spans 12 amino acids. Germline CDR1 is MNHEY and CDR2 is SVGAGI. V lost 8 bases and J 5 bases, leaving 12 bases between the germline ends. CDR3 in amino acids: CASRLGKETQYF. In nucleotides, the CDR3 is TGTGCCAGCCGCCTGGGGAAGGAGACCCAGTACTTC.

CDR3 residues: CASSLSQTYGYTF. The CDR3 nucleotides read TGCGCCAGCAGCTTATCACAGACCTATGGCTACACCTTC. The chain employs TRBV5-1 and TRBJ1-2, with no clear D. V was pared by 2 bases and J by 4 bases, with 9 bases between. CDR3 length: 13 residues. Germline lookup yields CDR1 SGHRS and CDR2 YFSETQ.

The chain uses TRBV5-6 and TRBJ2-4, with 8 bases identical to TRBD1. The CDR3 is made up of 15 amino acids. Germline trimming cut 1 base from V and 0 bases from J; bases unmatched to any gene: 0. Germline V gene sequence: CDR1 SGHDT, CDR2 YYEEEE. The CDR3 nucleotides are TGTGCCAGCAGCTTGACAGGGGGAGCCAAAAACATTCAGTACTTC. This codes for CASSLTGGAKNIQYF.

This clonotype came up once. This chain links TRBV20-1 with TRBJ2-3; D assignment may be TRBD1 or TRBD2 (5 bases each). CDR3 length: 12 amino acids. V lost 5 bases and J lost 10, with 16 bases in between. The germline CDR1 and CDR2 sequences are DFQATT and SNEGSKA (reference sequence). The chain's CDR3 is CSAPGTAWAQYF. The CDR3 region has the DNA TGCAGTGCTCCAGGGACGGCTTGGGCGCAGTATTTT.

Ten or more counts support this clonotype. V and J are TRBV7-2 and TRBJ2-1; D unclear. The V and J ends lost 8 bases and 0 bases respectively, with 8 bases between them. The CDR3 runs 13 residues. Germline loops: CDR1 SGHTA, CDR2 FQGNSA. The CDR3 DNA is TGTGCCAGCGGCATGATCTCCTACAATGAGCAGTTCTTC. This sequence encodes CASGMISYNEQFF.

This rearrangement joins TRBV5-6 to TRBJ2-5, with 12 positions matching TRBD2. CDR1 is SGHDT, CDR2 YYEEEE, per germline. V shed 4 bases, J shed 4 bases, and the junction held 8 bases outside the gene matches. This CDR3 contains 16 residues. Here the CDR3 reads CASSLRTSGMGETQYF. DNA of the CDR3: TGTGCCAGCAGCCTAAGGACTAGCGGGATGGGAGAGACCCAGTACTTC.

The rearrangement uses TRBV6-6 and TRBJ1-5; the D is unclear. This CDR3 comprises 16 residues. Germline V CDR1 and CDR2: MNHNY, SVGAGI (reference sequence). Trimming stripped 0 bases from V and 2 bases from J, with 11 bases between. The CDR3 reads CASSYSWGLGNQPQHF. As DNA, the CDR3 is TGTGCCAGCAGTTACTCCTGGGGATTGGGCAATCAGCCCCAGCATTTT.

The V and J genes are TRBV12-3 or TRBV12-4 and TRBJ1-5; perhaps TRBD1 as D (5 bases). The germline V and J ends were trimmed by 6 bases and 1 base, with 13 bases remaining between them. The CDR3 totals 15 residues. This chain's CDR3 is CASRWGDLSNQPQHF. DNA for the CDR3: TGTGCCAGCAGGTGGGGGGACCTCAGCAATCAGCCCCAGCATTTT.

V is TRBV10-3 and J is TRBJ2-1; D is ambiguous. The germline CDR1 and CDR2 sequences are ENHRY and SYGVKD. The CDR3 loop spans 12 amino acids. Trimming cost V 0 bases and J 7 bases, with 4 bases left between them. CDR3 in amino acids: CAISESKNEQFF. The CDR3 region has the DNA TGTGCCATCAGTGAGTCGAAGAATGAGCAGTTCTTC.

V gene TRBV5-6 combines with J gene TRBJ2-7, with TRBD1 matching over 7 bases. This CDR3 has 16 residues. Germline V CDR1 and CDR2: SGHDT, YYEEEE. The V and J ends lost 4 bases and 0 bases, in that order; junction bases with no gene match: 10. As DNA, the CDR3 is TGTGCCAGCAGCCCCTTGGGGACAGAGAGCTCCTACGAGCAGTACTTC. Its translation: CASSPLGTESSYEQYF.

The chain employs TRBV24-1 and TRBJ2-3; TRBD2 is a possible D gene (5 bases). With 4 bases removed from V and 5 bases from J, the gap between germline ends came to 12 bases. Germline V CDR1 and CDR2: KGHDR, SFDVKD. CDR3 length: 14 residues. The CDR3 DNA reads as TGTGCCACCAGTGACAGGTCCGGGGTAGATACGCAGTATTTT. Protein: CATSDRSGVDTQYF.